This T cell receptor (beta chain) was profiled in a study of cytomegalovirus exposure and HLA in healthy donors. Study background: Previous work identified roughly 120 million unique TCR beta sequences from around 200 million T cells. Study-wide points: Accounts indicate the classifier identified cytomegalovirus status with strong specificity and sensitivity. Later analysis identified several of the most significant clusters that appeared linked to common viral pathogens. Despite most TCR sequences being rare, some public TCRs occurred in many donors.

CDR1 is LNHDA, CDR2 SQIVND, per germline (reference sequence). The CDR3 is 14 amino acids. Trimming removed 4 bases from V and 7 bases from J; junction bases left unmatched: 5. Of note for this clone: Its specificity is unknown.

PCR used 60 Vbeta primers and 13 Jbeta primers. TCRdb keeps only in-frame clones here, not all; method: immunoSEQ multiplex PCR. Among tens of thousands of clones listed, 70% were seen once. V usage is TRBV19 and J usage is TRBJ2-2; 8 bases align to TRBD1. The clonotype comes from a woman between 50 and 59 years old in good health and CMV-seropositive. Sequencing was done on a sample of PBMCs. The CDR3 spells CASSTDRAGGELFF. The CDR3 region has the DNA TGTGCCAGTAGTACGGACAGGGCGGGCGGGGAGCTGTTTTTT.